This T cell receptor beta chain stems from a study of post-analysis software for immune sequencing data. Looking at the study overall: The cohort encompassed relapsing-remitting, secondary progressive and progressive-relapsing multiple sclerosis disease courses.

In regard to this clonotype: Its antigen is not known.

This CDR3 is 15 amino acids long. CDR1 is SNHLY, CDR2 FYNNEI, per germline. General study results and limits: Patients with multiple sclerosis recorded significantly lower normalized Chao1 diversity than controls, the study found. The five TRBV segments detected at higher frequency in patients than in controls included TRBV5-6, TRBV5-1 and TRBV20-1. Batch-matched samples strongly co-clustered by F measure.

Carried by the TCR beta cDNA libraries were unique molecular identifiers. Input of about 0.95 to 11 million T cells yielded a few hundred thousand cDNA molecules. TCRdb re-analysed the PCR reads in MiXCR, keeping a single row per CDR3 protein. The top ten clones hold roughly 8.2% of a sample with roughly 400,000 distinct CDR3 sequences, roughly 40% of them seen once. Sequencing was done on a sample of blood. The chain carries TRBV2 and TRBJ2-4; the D gene is possibly TRBD1 (6 bases). Matching the DNA end better, TRBJ2-7 makes the J call doubtful. The TCR sequence derives from a girl between 2 and 10 years old with multiple sclerosis. The chain's CDR3 is CASRKDGQLAYEQYF. The CDR3 nucleotides are TGTGCCAGCAGGAAGGACGGACAGTTAGCCTACGAGCAGTACTTC.